The 25 T cell receptor beta chains below were found in one sample sequenced in a study of tumor-infiltrating lymphocytes in glioblastoma multiforme. Three nested ARM-PCR rounds with V-beta and C-beta primers built TCRB libraries. TCRdb itself ran the multiplex PCR reads through MiXCR, one entry per CDR3 protein. The repertoire holds 10,000 to 15,000 distinct CDR3 sequences, 64% seen once, with around 33% in the top ten. The sample comprised brain tumor tissue. Receptor source: a male donor with glioblastoma.

This chain connects TRBV20-1 to TRBJ2-7; D gene unclear. This CDR3 is built from 12 residues. Germline V gene data show CDR1 as DFQATT and CDR2 as SNEGSKA (reference sequence). V lost 3 bases, J lost 9 bases, and 15 bases lay in between. CDR3 in amino acids: CSARVGPFGQYF. CDR3 bases: TGCAGTGCTAGGGTGGGTCCCTTCGGGCAGTACTTC.

By share, this clonotype ranks as medium-sized. The chain combines TRBV4-1 with TRBJ1-2, with TRBD1 matching over 7 bases. With V trimmed by 4 bases and J by 2 bases, 10 bases remained unmatched. CDR3 length: 16 amino acids. Germline V gene sequence: CDR1 MGHRA, CDR2 YSYEKL. CDR3 region: CASSRALTGPNYGYTF. In DNA, the CDR3 is TGCGCCAGCAGCCGAGCGTTGACAGGGCCGAACTATGGCTACACCTTC.

Regarding this clonotype: One end of the junction fails to match germline, which may point to a read error. The chain recombines TRBV11-2 with TRBJ1-5; D is uncertain. CDR3 length: 13 amino acids. Germline CDR1 and CDR2: SGHAT and FQNNGV. Written as DNA, the CDR3 is TGTACCAGCAGCCCGGACGGTTTTCAGCCCCAGCATTTT. Translation: CTSSPDGFQPQHF.

About this clonotype: Possible read error: a much larger clone is one base away. V is TRBV28 and J is TRBJ2-7; weak D call: TRBD1 (6 bases). CDR3 length: 12 residues. Germline CDR1 and CDR2: MDHEN and SYDVKM. V lost 8 bases to trimming and J lost 3 bases, with 11 bases between them. This chain's CDR3 is CASGQQGYEQYF. For the CDR3, the DNA is TGTGCCAGCGGTCAACAGGGCTACGAGCAGTACTTC.

This chain joins TRBV11-3 and TRBJ2-1; perhaps TRBD1 as D (6 bases). Trimming stripped 2 bases from V and 6 bases from J, with 11 bases between. This CDR3 has 14 residues. In germline, CDR1 is SGHNT, CDR2 YENEEA. DNA for the CDR3: TGTGCCAGCAGCTTAAGGCAGGGGTCCAATGAGCAGTTCTTC. Translated: CASSLRQGSNEQFF.

With respect to this clonotype: At one boundary the junction diverges from the germline segment, which might be a read error. The V and J genes are TRBV6-1 and TRBJ2-3, with TRBD2 identical over 8 bases. This CDR3 comprises 16 residues. Germline-derived CDR1 and CDR2 are MNHNS and SASEGT. CDR3 nucleotides: TGTGCCAGCAGTAAAGCGGACGGGAGGGCCACTGATACGCAGTATTTT. Residues: CASSKADGRATDTQYF.

CDR3 bases: TGTGCCAGCAGCACATTCAATGAGCAGTTCTTC. This translates into CASSTFNEQFF. This rearrangement joins TRBV11-2 to TRBJ2-1, with D uncertain. V was trimmed by 5 bases and J by 6 bases, leaving 5 bases between them. The CDR3 runs to 11 residues. Germline V CDR1 and CDR2: SGHAT, FQNNGV.

This clonotype is deemed medium-sized (0.01 to 0.1%). The rearrangement links TRBV20-1 to TRBJ2-1, with TRBD2 matching 8 bases. CDR3 length: 14 residues. CDR1 and CDR2 (germline): DFQATT, SNEGSKA (reference sequence). After removal of 6 bases from V and 0 bases from J, the junction contained 4 bases not matched to a gene. CDR3 coding DNA: TGCAGTGCCCTTACTAGCGGCTCCTACAATGAGCAGTTCTTC. Its protein is CSALTSGSYNEQFF.

CDR3 in DNA: TGTGCCAGCAGGAAACGGGGGACTGACAATGAGCAGTTCTTC. This gives the protein CASRKRGTDNEQFF. The chain is built from TRBV2 and TRBJ2-1, with D possibly TRBD2 on 6 matching bases. Germline CDR1 SNHLY, CDR2 FYNNEI. The CDR3 length is 14 residues. V dropped 6 bases and J dropped 5 bases, with 14 bases sitting between them.

The V gene is TRBV29-1, the J gene TRBJ1-2; D is uncertain. The germline V and J ends were trimmed by 0 bases and 4 bases, with 3 bases remaining between them. Germline V gives CDR1 SQVTM, CDR2 ANQGSEA. This CDR3 is built from 11 residues. In DNA form, the CDR3 reads TGCAGCGTTGAAGAAGCCTATGGCTACACCTTC. Protein: CSVEEAYGYTF.

Comments on this clonotype: A read error may account for a junction end that differs from germline. This chain links TRBV30 with TRBJ1-1; TRBD1 is a possible D gene (5 bases). The V gene's germline CDR1 is GTSNPN and CDR2 SVGIG (reference sequence). The CDR3 length is 14 residues. The DNA of the CDR3 is TGTGTCTGGACCTCTCGGACATGGGGCGCGGCAGCTTTCTTT. Translation gives CVWTSRTWGAAAFF.

As for this clonotype: The CDR3 ends on some other residue instead of the conserved phenylalanine or tryptophan, so this is likely a read error. The chain links TRBV6-5 to TRBJ2-1; TRBD2 agrees at 12 bases. This CDR3 spans 15 amino acids. CDR1 and CDR2 (germline): MNHEY, SVGAGI. The CDR3 sequence: CACSFTSGRTGEQFL. CDR3 sequence (DNA): TGTGCCTGCAGTTTCACTAGCGGGAGGACAGGTGAGCAGTTCTTA.

About this clonotype itself: A junction boundary mismatches the germline segment, possibly from a read error. The V call is TRBV10-3, the J call TRBJ2-5; D not certain. Germline values: CDR1 ENHRY, CDR2 SYGVKD. The CDR3 extends over 12 amino acids. CDR3 in DNA: TGTGCCATCATTGAGCTAGAAGAGACCCCGTACTTC. Translating it yields CAIIELEETPYF.

This clonotype was seen more than once but under ten times. The CDR3 DNA reads as TGTGCCAGCAGACTTGACAGCAATCAGCCCCAGCATTTT. Protein sequence: CASRLDSNQPQHF. The rearrangement links TRBV6-5 to TRBJ1-5; no definite D call. The ends were cut back, 6 bases at V and 1 base at J, with 7 bases in the middle. This CDR3 is built from 13 residues. Germline V gene lookup returns CDR1 MNHEY and CDR2 SVGAGI.

This clonotype was found once. The conserved phenylalanine or tryptophan is not found at the CDR3 terminus, so this likely reflects a read error. The limits of the CDR3 on the DNA are not certain, so only TCRdb's listed CDR3 is given. J is TRBJ2-1 and V is TRBV4-1; the table names TRBD1, a call not compared with the DNA. From its first to its last residue, the CDR3 has 16 amino acids. The germline CDR1 and CDR2 sequences are MGHRA and YSYEKL. CDR3 sequence reads: CASSHPSAGARNEQFA.

This clonotype appeared once. At one of its ends the junction is not consistent with the germline gene, which may arise from a read error. The CDR3 sequence: CASSQEWASSSYDEQFF. DNA for the CDR3: TGCGCCAGCAGCCAAGAGTGGGCCTCAAGCTCCTACGATGAGCAGTTCTTC. The chain uses TRBV4-1 and TRBJ2-1; D gene ambiguous. Germline V gives CDR1 MGHRA, CDR2 YSYEKL. The CDR3 is 17 residues long.

A note on this clonotype: At one of its ends the junction is not consistent with the germline gene, which may arise from a read error. CDR3 region: CASNYPLQQAHEQYF. As DNA, the CDR3 is TGTGCTAGCAATTACCCCCTACAGCAGGCCCACGAGCAGTACTTC. The rearrangement joins TRBV6-5 to TRBJ2-7, with no clear D. This CDR3 is 15 amino acids long. Germline V gives CDR1 MNHEY, CDR2 SVGAGI.

Only a few counts were recorded for this clonotype. This chain uses TRBV3-1 with TRBJ2-7; D is perhaps TRBD1 or TRBD2 (5 bases each). The length of the CDR3 is 18 residues. Germline-derived CDR1 and CDR2 are LGHDT and YNNKEL (reference sequence). V lost 0 bases, J lost 6 bases, and 24 bases lay in between. The CDR3 spells CASSQDWGRWDATSEQYF. In DNA, the CDR3 is TGTGCCAGCAGCCAAGATTGGGGCAGGTGGGACGCGACCAGCGAGCAGTACTTC.

This clonotype was counted ten times or more. The chain carries TRBV5-1 and TRBJ2-1, with 7 positions matching TRBD2. Germline assignment: CDR1 SGHRS and CDR2 YFSETQ. V dropped 0 bases and J dropped 8; count of bases not matched to a gene: 8. CDR3 length: 15 residues. Here the CDR3 DNA reads TGCGCCAGCAGCTTGGGGGGGGGTGGGCGCGATGAGCAGTTCTTC. It specifies CASSLGGGGRDEQFF.

CDR3 coding DNA: TGCAGCGTTGATGGACTAGCGGGAGACAATGATCATTTCTTC. Protein product: CSVDGLAGDNDHFF. The gene calls are TRBV29-1 and TRBJ2-1, with 13 bases lining up with TRBD2. The CDR3 has 14 amino acids. V was pared by 3 bases and J by 16 bases, with 12 bases of the junction left unmatched. Germline V gives CDR1 SQVTM, CDR2 ANQGSEA.

As concerns this clonotype: The conserved phenylalanine or tryptophan is not found at the CDR3 terminus, so this likely reflects a read error. The chain joins TRBV4-1 to TRBJ1-1, with no clear D. The CDR3 has 13 amino acids. The germline V gene encodes CDR1 MGHRA and CDR2 YSYEKL. CDR3 bases: TGCGCCAGCAGCCATACAGAGAACACTGTAGCTTTCTCT. This translates into CASSHTENTVAFS.

This rearrangement joins TRBV28 to TRBJ2-7; a weak D match, TRBD2 (6 bases). V was pared by 8 bases and J by 1 base, with 6 bases between. Germline CDR1 reads MDHEN; CDR2 reads SYDVKM. The CDR3 runs to 11 residues. In DNA, the CDR3 is TGTGCCAGCGGGAGGTCCTACGAGCAGTACTTC. Translating it yields CASGRSYEQYF.

For this clonotype: A read error is possible here, since a much larger clone lies one base away. The rearrangement uses TRBV28 and TRBJ1-1; a possible D gene is TRBD1 (6 bases). Germline V gene lookup returns CDR1 MDHEN and CDR2 SYDVKM. The CDR3 has 16 amino acids. V lost 5 bases to trimming and J lost 1 base, with 17 bases between them. CDR3 residues: CASSPGVLVKNTEAFF. CDR3 in DNA: TGTGCCAGCAGTCCAGGGGTGTTAGTGAAGAACACTGAAGCTTTCTTT.

This clonotype was recorded many times. V usage is TRBV15 and J usage is TRBJ2-1; tentatively, D is TRBD2 (6 bases). CDR3 size: 14 residues. Trimming took 7 bases from V and 0 from J, leaving 10 bases between them. In germline, CDR1 is LNHNV, CDR2 YYDKDF (reference sequence). CDR3 region: CATNRRGSYNEQFF. The CDR3 DNA reads as TGTGCCACCAATAGGAGGGGCTCCTACAATGAGCAGTTCTTC.

This clonotype was counted only a few times. With a much larger clone just one base away, this may be a read error. The V call is TRBV28, the J call TRBJ1-1; D uncertain. Looked up from germline, CDR1 is MDHEN and CDR2 is SYDVKM. Trimming shortened V by 5 bases and J by 2 bases, and 12 bases separated the two germline ends. The CDR3 is 14 amino acids. The CDR3 bases are TGTGCCAGCAGTCCCTCCAGACCTAACACTGAAGCTTTCTTT. Translating gives CASSPSRPNTEAFF.